This T cell receptor (beta chain) appears in the sequencing data of a study of blood T cell repertoires in COVID-19. Study as a whole: The analysed material was cDNA or gDNA that came from T cells, B-cell-depleted T cells, or PBMCs.

Per the study methods: Reference gene primer amplification yielded estimated nucleated cell counts. Clones were sequenced by immunoSEQ multiplex PCR, and TCRdb holds only the in-frame ones, with some missing. V, J and clone size reflect that table, while D and trimming were determined from the DNA. The sample contains about 170,000 clones, approximately 82% of which appear only once. Trimming at V came to 6 bases and at J to 3 bases, leaving 5 bases not matched to a gene. Per germline, CDR1 SGHDT and CDR2 YYEEEE. This CDR3 has 13 amino acids. This clonotype originated in a woman between 65 and 79 years old who had recovered from COVID-19. The sample comprised peripheral blood. The chain couples TRBV5-6 to TRBJ2-5, with 7 nucleotides matching TRBD1. In DNA, the CDR3 is TGTGCCAGCACCCGGACAGGAGAAGAGACCCAGTACTTC. As protein: CASTRTGEETQYF. The full variable domain, in which reference TRBV5-6 and TRBJ2-5 provide the parts outside the CDR3, is DAGVTQSPTHLIKTRGQQVTLRCSPKSGHDTVSWYQQALGQGPQFIFQYYEEEERQRGNFPDRFSGHQFPNYSSELNVNALLLGDSALYLCASTRTGEETQYFGPGTRLLVL.